The rows below give T cell receptor beta chains drawn from one sample of a study of shared clonotypes between healthy human individuals. Only in-frame clones appear in the TCRdb table, and some are missing; sequencing was by immunoSEQ multiplex PCR. Of under 1 million clones in the sample, just over 95% are singletons; the top ten hold over 0.2%. Sequencing was done on a sample of naive CD8+ T cells sorted from blood. Receptors originate from a man aged 25-45 years in good health. CDR3s include the opening cysteine and the closing phenylalanine or tryptophan. D genes are given only for firm matches. Some rows have no size entry. The others give once, few or many, or a class for an expanded clone.

v_gene: TRBV6-5; len: 11; d_gene: -; abundance: -; j_gene: TRBJ2-3; CDR3nt: TGTGCCAGCATGCATGCCGATACGCAGTATTTT; CDR3aa: CASMHADTQYF
v_gene: TRBV29-1; len: 17; d_gene: TRBD2; abundance: -; j_gene: TRBJ2-7; CDR3nt: TGCAGCGTTGAATATGGTCTAGCGGGAGTGATCATCTACGAGCAGTACTTC; CDR3aa: CSVEYGLAGVIIYEQYF
v_gene: TRBV7-6; len: 14; d_gene: TRBD2; abundance: -; j_gene: TRBJ2-7; CDR3nt: TGTGCCAGCAGCGGTCGGGAGGGCTTCTACGAGCAGTACTTC; CDR3aa: CASSGREGFYEQYF
v_gene: TRBV15; len: 16; d_gene: TRBD2; abundance: -; j_gene: TRBJ2-3; CDR3nt: TGTGCCACCAGCATACCGGGACTAGCGGGAGTCGATACGCAGTATTTT; CDR3aa: CATSIPGLAGVDTQYF
v_gene: TRBV5-1; len: 18; d_gene: TRBD2; abundance: -; j_gene: TRBJ2-3; CDR3nt: TGCGCCAGCAGGGGAAATAGCGGGACCTTCAAGGACACAGATACGCAGTATTTT; CDR3aa: CASRGNSGTFKDTDTQYF
v_gene: TRBV5-1; len: 12; d_gene: -; abundance: -; j_gene: TRBJ2-7; CDR3nt: TGCGCCAGCAGCTTCAATATCTACGAGCAGTACTTC; CDR3aa: CASSFNIYEQYF
v_gene: TRBV11-2; len: 17; d_gene: TRBD2; abundance: -; j_gene: TRBJ2-1; CDR3nt: TGTGCCAGCAGCTTAGGGCTAGCGGACTACCTTCAAGGTGAGCAGTTCTTC; CDR3aa: CASSLGLADYLQGEQFF
v_gene: TRBV7-2; len: 15; d_gene: TRBD1; abundance: -; j_gene: TRBJ2-5; CDR3nt: TGTGCCAGCAGCTTAAGGGACAGGGGTTGGGAGACCCAGTACTTC; CDR3aa: CASSLRDRGWETQYF
v_gene: TRBV6-6; len: 13; d_gene: -; abundance: -; j_gene: TRBJ2-7; CDR3nt: TGTGCCAGCAGTTACGAACAGCCCTACGAGCAGTACTTC; CDR3aa: CASSYEQPYEQYF
v_gene: TRBV28; len: 14; d_gene: -; abundance: few; j_gene: TRBJ1-5; CDR3nt: TGTGCCAGCAGTTCCCCGACAGGAAGTCAGCCCCAGCATTTT; CDR3aa: CASSSPTGSQPQHF
v_gene: TRBV19; len: 12; d_gene: -; abundance: -; j_gene: TRBJ2-7; CDR3nt: TGTGCCAGTAGCGGGAGTAGGAACGAGCAGTACTTC; CDR3aa: CASSGSRNEQYF
v_gene: TRBV27; len: 15; d_gene: -; abundance: once; j_gene: TRBJ1-5; CDR3nt: TGTGCCAGCAGTCGGGATCAACGAGGGAATCAGCCCCAGCATTTT; CDR3aa: CASSRDQRGNQPQHF
v_gene: TRBV7-9; len: 10; d_gene: -; abundance: once; j_gene: TRBJ2-5; CDR3nt: TGTGCCAGCGGGCAAGAGACCCAGTACTTC; CDR3aa: CASGQETQYF
v_gene: TRBV5-4; len: 15; d_gene: -; abundance: -; j_gene: TRBJ2-5; CDR3nt: TGTGCCAGCAGCTTCGTCGGGGAGGTCCAAGAGACCCAGTACTTC; CDR3aa: CASSFVGEVQETQYF
v_gene: TRBV30; len: 19; d_gene: -; abundance: -; j_gene: TRBJ2-1; CDR3nt: TGTGCCTGGAGCGACATCGGAGGCAAGGTCCCCTCAAACGTCAATGAGCAGTTCTTC; CDR3aa: CAWSDIGGKVPSNVNEQFF
v_gene: TRBV5-1; len: 14; d_gene: -; abundance: -; j_gene: TRBJ2-3; CDR3nt: TGCGCCAGCAGCTTGCTGTCTGGCACAGATACGCAGTATTTT; CDR3aa: CASSLLSGTDTQYF
v_gene: TRBV5-4; len: 12; d_gene: -; abundance: -; j_gene: TRBJ2-1; CDR3nt: TGTGCCAGCAGCCCTGGTGGGGCTGAGCAGTTCTTC; CDR3aa: CASSPGGAEQFF
v_gene: TRBV4-1; len: 12; d_gene: -; abundance: -; j_gene: TRBJ2-2; CDR3nt: TGCGCCAGCAGCCGACGCACCGGGGAGCTGTTTTTT; CDR3aa: CASSRRTGELFF
v_gene: TRBV9; len: 14; d_gene: -; abundance: -; j_gene: TRBJ2-1; CDR3nt: TGTGCCAGCAGCCTTCGGACAGATTACAATGAGCAGTTCTTC; CDR3aa: CASSLRTDYNEQFF
v_gene: TRBV7-6; len: 12; d_gene: -; abundance: -; j_gene: TRBJ2-5; CDR3nt: TGTGCCAGCAGCCCCGACGGACGGACCCAGTACTTC; CDR3aa: CASSPDGRTQYF
v_gene: TRBV5-1; len: 13; d_gene: -; abundance: -; j_gene: TRBJ2-7; CDR3nt: TGCGCCAGCAGCACGACTAGTGTCTACGAGCAGTACTTC; CDR3aa: CASSTTSVYEQYF
v_gene: TRBV7-2; len: 15; d_gene: -; abundance: -; j_gene: TRBJ2-7; CDR3nt: TGTGCCAGCAGCTTCACCCCAGGACCGAGGTACGAGCAGTACTTC; CDR3aa: CASSFTPGPRYEQYF
v_gene: TRBV2; len: 14; d_gene: TRBD1; abundance: -; j_gene: TRBJ2-7; CDR3nt: TGTGCCAGCCACCAGGCAGGGGGCCTCGGAGAGCAGTACTTC; CDR3aa: CASHQAGGLGEQYF
v_gene: TRBV2; len: 15; d_gene: -; abundance: -; j_gene: TRBJ2-1; CDR3nt: TGTGCCAGCAGTGATGGGACTCTGGGGTTGGATGAGCAGTTCTTC; CDR3aa: CASSDGTLGLDEQFF
v_gene: TRBV11-2; len: 14; d_gene: -; abundance: -; j_gene: TRBJ2-3; CDR3nt: TGTGCCAGCAGCTTAGGGCTAGGAGCAGATACGCAGTATTTT; CDR3aa: CASSLGLGADTQYF
v_gene: TRBV27; len: 15; d_gene: TRBD1; abundance: once; j_gene: TRBJ2-7; CDR3nt: TGTGCCAGCAGTTCCGCCGGGACAGGGGTCTACGAGCAGTACTTC; CDR3aa: CASSSAGTGVYEQYF
v_gene: TRBV29-1; len: 12; d_gene: -; abundance: -; j_gene: TRBJ2-1; CDR3nt: TGCAGCGTTGAAGGGAACGGGATTGAGCAGTTCTTC; CDR3aa: CSVEGNGIEQFF
v_gene: TRBV5-4; len: 15; d_gene: TRBD2; abundance: -; j_gene: TRBJ2-1; CDR3nt: TGTGCCAGCACCAACCGGGACTACCCTGTAAATGAGCAGTTCTTC; CDR3aa: CASTNRDYPVNEQFF
v_gene: TRBV7-6; len: 13; d_gene: -; abundance: -; j_gene: TRBJ2-7; CDR3nt: TGTGCCAGCAGCTTAGTTATAGACTACGAGCAGTACTTC; CDR3aa: CASSLVIDYEQYF
v_gene: TRBV28; len: 17; d_gene: TRBD1; abundance: -; j_gene: TRBJ1-2; CDR3nt: TGTGCCAGCAGCTCGCAGGGGGCAAAACTGGGAGACTATGGCTACACCTTC; CDR3aa: CASSSQGAKLGDYGYTF
v_gene: TRBV6-5; len: 15; d_gene: -; abundance: once; j_gene: TRBJ1-5; CDR3nt: TGTGCCAGCGGAAAGGGCGGTCATAGCAATCAGCCCCAGCATTTT; CDR3aa: CASGKGGHSNQPQHF
v_gene: TRBV11-2; len: 16; d_gene: -; abundance: once; j_gene: TRBJ2-7; CDR3nt: TGTGCCAGCAGCTTAGTGCGGGACGCCATCTCCTACGAGCAGTACTTC; CDR3aa: CASSLVRDAISYEQYF
v_gene: TRBV7-9; len: 14; d_gene: TRBD2; abundance: -; j_gene: TRBJ2-1; CDR3nt: TGTGCCAGCAGCTTAACTAGCGAGTGGAATGAGCAGTTCTTC; CDR3aa: CASSLTSEWNEQFF
v_gene: TRBV9; len: 14; d_gene: TRBD1; abundance: -; j_gene: TRBJ2-7; CDR3nt: TGTGCCAGCAGCGGGACAGGGGGCGTCTACGAGCAGTACTTC; CDR3aa: CASSGTGGVYEQYF
v_gene: TRBV7-8; len: 14; d_gene: TRBD2; abundance: once; j_gene: TRBJ2-2; CDR3nt: TGTGCCAGCATGGCGGGAGTGAACACCGGGGAGCTGTTTTTT; CDR3aa: CASMAGVNTGELFF
v_gene: TRBV5-1; len: 16; d_gene: TRBD1; abundance: -; j_gene: TRBJ2-2; CDR3nt: TGCGCCAGCAGCCCCGACCGGGACAGGGCTGGCGGGGAGCTGTTTTTT; CDR3aa: CASSPDRDRAGGELFF
v_gene: TRBV10-3; len: 14; d_gene: TRBD1; abundance: -; j_gene: TRBJ1-1; CDR3nt: TGTGCCATCAGTGGGGACAGTTATAACACTGAAGCTTTCTTT; CDR3aa: CAISGDSYNTEAFF
v_gene: TRBV14; len: 14; d_gene: -; abundance: -; j_gene: TRBJ2-7; CDR3nt: TGTGCCAGCAGTGGGGGGCTGGGGACTCACGAGCAGTACTTC; CDR3aa: CASSGGLGTHEQYF
v_gene: TRBV27; len: 17; d_gene: TRBD2; abundance: -; j_gene: TRBJ2-7; CDR3nt: TGTGCCAGCAGTTTATCCTCTAGCGGGAGGGTCACCTACGAGCAGTACTTC; CDR3aa: CASSLSSSGRVTYEQYF
v_gene: TRBV4-2; len: 15; d_gene: TRBD2; abundance: -; j_gene: TRBJ2-1; CDR3nt: TGTGCCAGCAGCCAAGATAGCGGGAGACACAATGAGCAGTTCTTC; CDR3aa: CASSQDSGRHNEQFF
v_gene: TRBV7-6; len: 13; d_gene: -; abundance: -; j_gene: TRBJ1-1; CDR3nt: TGTGCCAGCAGCTTACGTATGGACACTGAAGCTTTCTTT; CDR3aa: CASSLRMDTEAFF
v_gene: TRBV6-5; len: 15; d_gene: -; abundance: -; j_gene: TRBJ1-5; CDR3nt: TGTGCCAGCAGTCAAAACCTACAGGGAAATCAGCCCCAGCATTTT; CDR3aa: CASSQNLQGNQPQHF
v_gene: TRBV10-2; len: 13; d_gene: -; abundance: -; j_gene: TRBJ2-1; CDR3nt: TGCGCCAGCAGGGACTACTACTACAATGAGCAGTTCTTC; CDR3aa: CASRDYYYNEQFF
v_gene: TRBV27; len: 14; d_gene: -; abundance: -; j_gene: TRBJ2-7; CDR3nt: TGTGCCAGCAGTTTAGGGGCAGTGGCCTACGAGCAGTACTTC; CDR3aa: CASSLGAVAYEQYF
v_gene: TRBV29-1; len: 14; d_gene: TRBD2; abundance: -; j_gene: TRBJ2-7; CDR3nt: TGCAGCGCTTTAACTAGCGGGAGAGCGTACGAGCAGTACTTC; CDR3aa: CSALTSGRAYEQYF
v_gene: TRBV27; len: 15; d_gene: -; abundance: -; j_gene: TRBJ1-5; CDR3nt: TGTGCCAGCAGTTCCCTACAGGAGCTCAATCAGCCCCAGCATTTT; CDR3aa: CASSSLQELNQPQHF
v_gene: TRBV10-2; len: 13; d_gene: -; abundance: -; j_gene: TRBJ2-7; CDR3nt: TGCGCCACTACCGGGATGAACTCCTACGAGCAGTACTTC; CDR3aa: CATTGMNSYEQYF
v_gene: TRBV10-2; len: 14; d_gene: -; abundance: -; j_gene: TRBJ1-1; CDR3nt: TGCGCCAGCAGTGATAGGACAGCAAACACTGAAGCTTTCTTT; CDR3aa: CASSDRTANTEAFF
v_gene: TRBV13; len: 13; d_gene: -; abundance: -; j_gene: TRBJ2-1; CDR3nt: TGTGCCAGCAGCCCCCCGGGGTACAATGAGCAGTTCTTC; CDR3aa: CASSPPGYNEQFF